This record concerns one TCR beta chain sequence. These data come from a study of blood T cells in healthy people across ages. Study overall: Template-switching capture recovered about one barcoded beta molecule per two T cells.

Together with a sample-barcoded 5' primer, a J-beta primer mix was included in a second PCR lasting roughly 7 to 11 cycles. TCRdb redid the calling of the 5' RACE reads with MiXCR, one entry per CDR3 protein. The profile shows approximately 780,000 distinct CDR3 sequences, 20% to 30% of them singletons. V lost 5 bases and J lost 0, with 11 bases in between. The CDR3 totals 15 residues. The same sample was also used in a study of T cells of mothers and their children. As reported in that work: The study recruited a few healthy Caucasian mothers and their six children as donors.

The origin of this receptor is a boy between 10 and 17 years old in good health. V usage is TRBV12-3 or TRBV12-4 and J usage is TRBJ2-4; maybe TRBD2 (5 bases). Sequencing was done on a sample of blood. This CDR3 is CASSADGLAKNIQYF. The CDR3, as DNA: TGTGCCAGCAGTGCCGACGGACTAGCCAAAAACATTCAGTACTTC.